Below, 13 T cell receptor beta chains from the same sample are listed, as sequenced in a study of blood T cell repertoires in COVID-19. Here immunoSEQ multiplex PCR was the method, and the copy in TCRdb shows in-frame clones only, minus some. Here the sample spans a few hundred thousand clones, around nine tenths being singletons. The sample consisted of PBMCs or T cells enriched from blood (not recorded which). Every receptor here comes from a middle-aged man who had recovered from COVID-19.

This clone occurred once. The chain joins TRBV2 to TRBJ1-1; no clear D gene. This CDR3 region has 13 residues. Trimming pared 5 bases from V and 6 bases from J, leaving 13 bases between. CDR1 is SNHLY, CDR2 FYNNEI, per germline. The CDR3 DNA sequence: TGTGCCAGCAGTTCGGGGTATAGCCCTGAAGCTTTCTTT. Translated: CASSSGYSPEAFF.

The rearrangement links TRBV24-1 to TRBJ2-3; 7 bases are shared with TRBD2. V shed 9 bases and J 2 bases; nucleotides not matched to a gene: 7. The germline CDR1 and CDR2 sequences are KGHDR and SFDVKD. This CDR3 has 14 residues. CDR3 loop: CATLGDYLTDTQYF. The CDR3 nucleotides read TGTGCCACCTTAGGGGACTATCTCACAGATACGCAGTATTTT.

The J gene is TRBJ2-1, the V gene TRBV4-2; 13 bases are a match to TRBD2. The germline V gene encodes CDR1 LGHNA and CDR2 YNFKEQ. CDR3 length equals 15 residues. V dropped 4 bases and J dropped 7; count of bases not matched to a gene: 4. DNA of the CDR3: TGTGCCAGCAGCCCGGGACTAGCGGGATTGAATGAGCAGTTCTTC. Amino acids: CASSPGLAGLNEQFF.

The chain combines TRBV5-6 with TRBJ1-2, with 7 bases lining up with TRBD1. This CDR3 comprises 13 residues. The V gene's germline CDR1 is SGHDT and CDR2 YYEEEE. After removal of 4 bases from V and 5 bases from J, the junction contained 5 bases not matched to a gene. The DNA for the CDR3 is TGTGCCAGCAGCATTGACAGGGCTTATGGCTACACCTTC. Translated, it gives CASSIDRAYGYTF. The entire variable domain, with the rest obtained from reference TRBV5-6 and TRBJ1-2, is as follows: DAGVTQSPTHLIKTRGQQVTLRCSPKSGHDTVSWYQQALGQGPQFIFQYYEEEERQRGNFPDRFSGHQFPNYSSELNVNALLLGDSALYLCASSIDRAYGYTFGSGTRLTVV.

This chain connects TRBV10-3 to TRBJ1-6, with 9 bases fitting TRBD1. This CDR3 is built from 18 residues. Germline V lookup: CDR1 ENHRY, CDR2 SYGVKD. The V gene end was trimmed by 4 bases and the J gene end by 0 bases; junction bases not matched to a gene: 7. In DNA, the CDR3 is TGTGCCATCAGTGCCGGGACAGGGATCCCCTCCTATAATTCACCCCTCCACTTT. Translation gives CAISAGTGIPSYNSPLHF.

The genes are TRBV19 and TRBJ1-5; TRBD1 matches 10 bases. J gave up 6 bases and V 5 bases, and 10 bases lay outside the gene matches. The V gene's germline CDR1 is LNHDA and CDR2 SQIVND (reference sequence). The CDR3 loop spans 16 amino acids. DNA for the CDR3: TGTGCCAGTAGTTCGATGACAGGGGGCTTCGGTCAGCCCCAGCATTTT. It is translated as CASSSMTGGFGQPQHF. The complete variable domain, with remaining parts taken from reference TRBV19 and TRBJ1-5, reads DGGITQSPKYLFRKEGQNVTLSCEQNLNHDAMYWYRQDPGQGLRLIYYSQIVNDFQKGDIAEGYSVSREKKESFPLTVTSAQKNPTAFYLCASSSMTGGFGQPQHFGDGTRLSIL.

This clone occurred once. This chain joins TRBV28 and TRBJ2-7; 11 bases line up with TRBD1. After removal of 0 bases from V and 0 bases from J, the junction contained 1 base not matched to a gene. Germline V gene sequence: CDR1 MDHEN, CDR2 SYDVKM. This CDR3 is 16 amino acids long. The CDR3 spells CASSLWDRGHSYEQYF. For the CDR3, the DNA is TGTGCCAGCAGTTTATGGGACAGGGGGCACTCCTACGAGCAGTACTTC.

This clone was counted between two and nine times. The chain employs TRBV9 and TRBJ1-4; 10 nucleotides line up with TRBD1. Per germline, CDR1 SGDLS and CDR2 YYNGEE. CDR3 size: 17 residues. The V gene end was trimmed by 4 bases and the J gene end by 4 bases; junction bases not matched to a gene: 10. The CDR3 DNA follows: TGTGCCAGCAGCCCCAGGGACAGGGGACTTTTTAATGAAAAACTGTTTTTT. This sequence encodes CASSPRDRGLFNEKLFF.

This chain connects TRBV6-1 to TRBJ2-5; 14 nucleotides align to TRBD2. Germline CDR1 and CDR2: MNHNS and SASEGT. The CDR3 sequence is 18 residues long. V was clipped by 4 bases and J by 0 bases; unmatched bases: 7. CDR3 DNA: TGTGCCAGCAGTGCCCGACTAGCGGGGGGGATAAACCAAGAGACCCAGTACTTC. This encodes CASSARLAGGINQETQYF.

The chain joins TRBV6-5 to TRBJ2-7; 7 positions match TRBD1. There are 13 residues in the CDR3. With V trimmed by 5 bases and J by 4 bases, 5 bases remained unmatched. Germline CDR1 reads MNHEY; CDR2 reads SVGAGI. The CDR3 region is CASSKRQGYEQYF. Written as DNA, the CDR3 is TGTGCCAGCAGTAAACGACAGGGTTACGAGCAGTACTTC.

The chain carries TRBV7-7 and TRBJ2-3; 10 nucleotides match TRBD2. Per germline, CDR1 SSHAT and CDR2 FNYEAQ (reference sequence). This CDR3 has 16 residues. V lost 3 bases and J lost 0; bases outside the gene matches: 3. The CDR3 here is CASSFRTSGSTDTQYF. In nucleotides, the CDR3 is TGTGCCAGCAGCTTCAGGACTAGCGGCAGCACAGATACGCAGTATTTT.

This sequence joins TRBV3-1 (or the pseudogene TRBV3-2) and TRBJ2-5; TRBD1 matches at 10 bases. Germline CDR1 reads LGHDT; CDR2 reads YNNKEL (reference sequence). V lost 4 bases and J lost 4; bases outside the gene matches: 6. The CDR3 covers 15 residues. CDR3 sequence reads: CASSPTGGVGETQYF. The CDR3 coding sequence is TGTGCCAGCAGCCCGACAGGGGGCGTAGGAGAGACCCAGTACTTC.

V and J are TRBV7-9 and TRBJ2-7; tentatively, D is TRBD1 (5 bases). The CDR3 covers 15 residues. Deletions cut 3 bases from V and 0 bases from J, with 12 bases between. From germline, CDR1 is SEHNR and CDR2 FQNEAQ (reference sequence). The CDR3 spells CASSFPPDSSYEQYF. CDR3 DNA sequence: TGTGCCAGCAGCTTTCCCCCCGACAGCTCCTACGAGCAGTACTTC.